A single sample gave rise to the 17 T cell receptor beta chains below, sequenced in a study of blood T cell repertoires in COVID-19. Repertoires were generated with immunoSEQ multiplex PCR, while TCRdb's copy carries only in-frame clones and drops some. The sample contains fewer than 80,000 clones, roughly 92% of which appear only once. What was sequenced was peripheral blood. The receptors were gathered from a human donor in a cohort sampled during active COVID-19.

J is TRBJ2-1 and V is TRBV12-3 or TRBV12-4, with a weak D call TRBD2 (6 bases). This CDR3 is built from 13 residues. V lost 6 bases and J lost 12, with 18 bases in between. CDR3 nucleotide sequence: TGTGCCAGCAGCAAGGACGGCACTAGCCGGCAGTTCTTC. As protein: CASSKDGTSRQFF.

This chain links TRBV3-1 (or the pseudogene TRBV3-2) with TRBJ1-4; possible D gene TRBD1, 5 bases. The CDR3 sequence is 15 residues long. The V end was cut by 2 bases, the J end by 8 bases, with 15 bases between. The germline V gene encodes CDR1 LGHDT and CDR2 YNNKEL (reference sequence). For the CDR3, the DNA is TGTGCCAGCAGCCAAAATACAGGTGAATGGGAAAAACTGTTTTTT. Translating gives CASSQNTGEWEKLFF.

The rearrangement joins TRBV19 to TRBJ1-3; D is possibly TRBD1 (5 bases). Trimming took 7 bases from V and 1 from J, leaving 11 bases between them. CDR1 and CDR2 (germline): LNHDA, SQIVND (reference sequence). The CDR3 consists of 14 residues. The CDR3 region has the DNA TGTGCCAGTACCCAGGGATCTTCTGGAAACACCATATATTTT. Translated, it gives CASTQGSSGNTIYF.

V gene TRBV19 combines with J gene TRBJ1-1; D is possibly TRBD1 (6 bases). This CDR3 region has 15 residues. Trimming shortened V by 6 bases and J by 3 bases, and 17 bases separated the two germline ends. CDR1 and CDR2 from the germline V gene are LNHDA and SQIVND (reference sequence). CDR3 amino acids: CASSLDQGLYTEAFF. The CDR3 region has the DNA TGTGCCAGTAGCCTAGACCAGGGGCTATACACTGAAGCTTTCTTT.

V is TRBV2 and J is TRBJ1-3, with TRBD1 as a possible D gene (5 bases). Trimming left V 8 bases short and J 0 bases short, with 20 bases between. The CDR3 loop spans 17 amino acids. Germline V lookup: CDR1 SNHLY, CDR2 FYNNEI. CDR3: CASGTPGLTHSGNTIYF. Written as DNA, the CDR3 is TGTGCCAGCGGGACCCCGGGACTGACACACTCTGGAAACACCATATATTTT.

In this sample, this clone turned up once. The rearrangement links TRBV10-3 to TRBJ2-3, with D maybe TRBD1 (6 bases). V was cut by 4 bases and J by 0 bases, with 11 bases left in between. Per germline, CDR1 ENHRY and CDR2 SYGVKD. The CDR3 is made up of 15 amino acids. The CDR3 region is CAISGAQGSTDTQYF. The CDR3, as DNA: TGTGCCATCAGTGGTGCGCAGGGGAGCACAGATACGCAGTATTTT.

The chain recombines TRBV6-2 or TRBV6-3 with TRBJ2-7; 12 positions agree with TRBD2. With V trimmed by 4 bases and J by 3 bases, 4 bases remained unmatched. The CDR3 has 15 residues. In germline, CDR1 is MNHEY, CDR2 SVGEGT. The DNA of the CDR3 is TGTGCCAGCAGTTGGGGACTAGCGGGTCTCTACGAGCAGTACTTC. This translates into CASSWGLAGLYEQYF.

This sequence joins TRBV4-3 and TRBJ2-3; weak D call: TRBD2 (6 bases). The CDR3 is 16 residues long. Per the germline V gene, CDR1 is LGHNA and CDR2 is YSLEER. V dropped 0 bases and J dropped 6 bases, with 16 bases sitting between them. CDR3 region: CASSQESGGSPDTQYF. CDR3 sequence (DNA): TGCGCCAGCAGCCAAGAATCTGGGGGGAGCCCCGATACGCAGTATTTT.

The CDR3 here is CASSLYGTGNQPQHF. The DNA for the CDR3 is TGTGCCAGCAGCTTGTATGGGACAGGCAATCAGCCCCAGCATTTT. This chain joins TRBV5-4 and TRBJ1-5, with 7 bases that match TRBD1. Trimming at V came to 1 base and at J to 2 bases, leaving 3 bases not matched to a gene. The CDR3 runs 15 residues. The germline gives CDR1 SGHNT, CDR2 YYREEE (reference sequence).

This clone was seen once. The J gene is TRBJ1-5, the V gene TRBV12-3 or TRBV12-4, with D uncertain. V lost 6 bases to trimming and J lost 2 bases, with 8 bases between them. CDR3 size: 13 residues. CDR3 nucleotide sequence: TGTGCCAGCAGCTATACAGGCAATCAGCCCCAGCATTTT. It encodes CASSYTGNQPQHF.

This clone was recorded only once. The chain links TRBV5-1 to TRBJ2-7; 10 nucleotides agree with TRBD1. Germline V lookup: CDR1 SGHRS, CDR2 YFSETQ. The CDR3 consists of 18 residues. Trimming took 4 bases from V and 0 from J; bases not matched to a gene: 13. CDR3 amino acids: CASSDTPPGTGVSYEQYF. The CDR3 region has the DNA TGCGCCAGCAGCGACACGCCGCCGGGGACAGGGGTCTCCTACGAGCAGTACTTC. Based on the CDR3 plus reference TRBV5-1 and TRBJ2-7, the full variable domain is KAGVTQTPRYLIKTRGQQVTLSCSPISGHRSVSWYQQTPGQGLQFLFEYFSETQRNKGNFPGRFSGRQFSNSRSEMNVSTLELGDSALYLCASSDTPPGTGVSYEQYFGPGTRLTVT.

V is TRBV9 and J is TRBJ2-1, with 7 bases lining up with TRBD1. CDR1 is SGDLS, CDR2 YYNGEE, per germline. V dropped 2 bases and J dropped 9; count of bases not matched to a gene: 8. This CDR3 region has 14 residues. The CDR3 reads CASSVLLGDSEQFF. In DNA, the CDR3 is TGTGCCAGCAGCGTCTTGTTGGGGGACAGTGAGCAGTTCTTC.

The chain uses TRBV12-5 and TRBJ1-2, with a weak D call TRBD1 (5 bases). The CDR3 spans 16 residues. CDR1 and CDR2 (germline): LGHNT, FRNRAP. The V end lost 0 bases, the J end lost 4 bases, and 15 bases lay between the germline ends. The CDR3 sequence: CASGLVVAGPVYGYTF. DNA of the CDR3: TGTGCTAGTGGTTTGGTAGTTGCAGGGCCCGTCTATGGCTACACCTTC.

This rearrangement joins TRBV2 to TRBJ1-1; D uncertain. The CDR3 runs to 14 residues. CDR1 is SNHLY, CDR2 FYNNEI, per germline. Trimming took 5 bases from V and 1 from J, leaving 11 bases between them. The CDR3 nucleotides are TGTGCCAGCAGTTATGAAGGGAGGAACACTGAAGCTTTCTTT. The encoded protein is CASSYEGRNTEAFF.

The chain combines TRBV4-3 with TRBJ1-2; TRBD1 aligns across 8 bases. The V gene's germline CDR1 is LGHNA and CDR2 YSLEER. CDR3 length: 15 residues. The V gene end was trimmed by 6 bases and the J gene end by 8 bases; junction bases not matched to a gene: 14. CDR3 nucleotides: TGCGCCAGCAGTCCCGGCGGACAGGGTCCTTGGGGCTACACCTTC. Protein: CASSPGGQGPWGYTF.

The CDR3 DNA reads as TGCGCCAGCAGCCGGGTCCCTATTAGCGAGCAGTACTTC. Protein sequence: CASSRVPISEQYF. The J gene is TRBJ2-7, the V gene TRBV5-1; the D is unclear. The length of the CDR3 is 13 residues. Germline lookup yields CDR1 SGHRS and CDR2 YFSETQ. V gave up 4 bases and J gave up 6 bases, with 14 bases separating them.

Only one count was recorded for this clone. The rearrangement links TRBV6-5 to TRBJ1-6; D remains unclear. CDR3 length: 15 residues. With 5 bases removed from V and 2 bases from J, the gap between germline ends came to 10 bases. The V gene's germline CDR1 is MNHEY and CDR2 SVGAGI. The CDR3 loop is CASSTHRAYNSPLHF. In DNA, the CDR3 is TGTGCCAGCAGTACCCACCGGGCCTATAATTCACCCCTCCACTTT.